Listed here are 27 T cell receptor beta chains from one sample, sequenced in a study of CD8+ T cells in alopecia areata (dated by TCRdb to 2016 to 2019). The library was obtained by the immunoSEQ multiplex PCR assay. RNA was extracted from all samples and reverse transcribed into cDNA as template for TCR sequencing. TCRdb provides this immuneACCESS table in a form limited to in-frame rearrangements. Some clones are lacking; in checked studies, under half of them reflect an unresolved V gene, and why the rest are absent is not known. For this sample the table gives 95,000 to 120,000 clones, of which 56% were detected only once. Of the sample, approximately 3.1% is held by the ten largest clones. This specimen's time point label, interpreted: around 26 weeks on oral tofacitinib. Sample treatment or condition, as interpreted from the label and publication: oral pan-JAK inhibitor, 5-10 mg twice daily.

The sequences come from CD4+ T cells sorted from blood, collected at week 24, from a patient treated with tofacitinib. The receptors derive from a human donor with alopecia areata.

The chain recombines TRBV29-1 with TRBJ2-6; 8 nucleotides match TRBD1. Trimming at V came to 4 bases and at J to 2 bases, leaving 10 bases not matched to a gene. The CDR3 is 17 residues long. Germline assignment: CDR1 SQVTM and CDR2 ANQGSEA. Here the CDR3 reads CSVGLAGGTAGANVLTF. CDR3 bases: TGCAGCGTTGGCCTGGCAGGGGGCACGGCTGGGGCCAACGTCCTGACTTTC.

V is TRBV7-9 and J is TRBJ1-5; D is uncertain. Germline CDR1 is SEHNR and CDR2 is FQNEAQ (reference sequence). The CDR3 is 12 residues long. Trimming took off 5 bases at V and 7 bases at J, with 9 bases between the two ends. The CDR3 region is CASSQTDQPQHF. CDR3 bases: TGTGCCAGCAGCCAGACCGACCAGCCCCAGCATTTT.

The CDR3 is CASSPTIPGTQYF. CDR3 nucleotide sequence: TGTGCCAGCAGCCCGACTATCCCAGGGACGCAGTATTTT. The chain links TRBV7-2 to TRBJ2-3; perhaps D is TRBD1 or TRBD2 (5 bases each). CDR3 length: 13 residues. V gave up 5 bases and J gave up 9 bases, with 15 bases separating them. Germline lookup yields CDR1 SGHTA and CDR2 FQGNSA.

This clone has just a few counts. V is TRBV5-4 and J is TRBJ2-1, with 8 bases fitting TRBD2. Trimming cost V 1 base and J 9 bases; bases outside gene matches: 6. Germline-derived CDR1 and CDR2 are SGHNT and YYREEE (reference sequence). The CDR3 length is 14 residues. The CDR3 protein is CASSLKRGIGEQFF. CDR3 in DNA: TGTGCCAGCAGCTTGAAGCGGGGGATAGGTGAGCAGTTCTTC.

V usage is TRBV27 and J usage is TRBJ1-5, with TRBD1 as a possible D gene (6 bases). The V end was cut by 2 bases, the J end by 4 bases, with 9 bases between. This CDR3 has 14 residues. Germline CDR1 and CDR2: MNHEY and SMNVEV (reference sequence). CDR3 loop: CASSLGTPNQPQHF. CDR3 in DNA: TGTGCCAGCAGTTTAGGGACACCGAATCAGCCCCAGCATTTT.

In DNA form, the CDR3 reads TGTGCCAGCAGTACGACAGGGAATGAAAAACTGTTTTTT. Translation gives CASSTTGNEKLFF. The rearrangement links TRBV27 to TRBJ1-4, with 7 nucleotides matching TRBD1. With V trimmed by 5 bases and J by 5 bases, 2 bases remained unmatched. This CDR3 is 13 amino acids long. CDR1 is MNHEY, CDR2 SMNVEV, per germline (reference sequence).

The V call is TRBV4-2, the J call TRBJ2-3; maybe TRBD1 (5 bases). The CDR3 spans 16 residues. Deletions cut 1 base from V and 3 bases from J, with 14 bases between. CDR1 and CDR2 (germline): LGHNA, YNFKEQ. CDR3 sequence: CASSQGRTQETDTQYF. CDR3 coding DNA: TGTGCCAGCAGCCAAGGAAGGACACAGGAGACAGATACGCAGTATTTT.

This chain connects TRBV30 to TRBJ2-6; D tentatively fits TRBD1 or TRBD2 (5 bases each). Looked up from germline, CDR1 is GTSNPN and CDR2 is SVGIG (reference sequence). V lost 2 bases and J 4 bases, leaving 12 bases between the germline ends. The CDR3 runs 15 residues. The CDR3 coding sequence is TGTGCCTGGAGTCGAGGGGTGTCCGGGGCCAACGTCCTGACTTTC. Amino acid sequence: CAWSRGVSGANVLTF.

The V and J genes are TRBV5-6 and TRBJ1-1; a possible D gene is TRBD1 (5 bases). V was trimmed by 3 bases and J by 0 bases, leaving 12 bases between them. The CDR3 loop spans 15 amino acids. In germline, CDR1 is SGHDT, CDR2 YYEEEE. For the CDR3, the DNA is TGTGCCAGCAGCTCTGGACAAGAAATGAACACTGAAGCTTTCTTT. This sequence encodes CASSSGQEMNTEAFF.

This clone was seen only once. The rearrangement joins TRBV5-1 to TRBJ1-6; the D is unclear. V lost 2 bases and J lost 10, with 13 bases in between. Germline V gene lookup returns CDR1 SGHRS and CDR2 YFSETQ. The CDR3 has 14 residues. DNA of the CDR3: TGCGCCAGCAGCTTTGTCGGAGAAAGCTCACCCCTCCACTTT. This encodes CASSFVGESSPLHF. The variable domain in full, completed from reference TRBV5-1 and TRBJ1-6, reads KAGVTQTPRYLIKTRGQQVTLSCSPISGHRSVSWYQQTPGQGLQFLFEYFSETQRNKGNFPGRFSGRQFSNSRSEMNVSTLELGDSALYLCASSFVGESSPLHFGNGTRLTVT.

This clone was detected a few times. The chain carries TRBV6-5 and TRBJ2-7; possible D gene TRBD2, 5 bases. The CDR3 sequence is 13 residues long. The germline V gene encodes CDR1 MNHEY and CDR2 SVGAGI. V lost 7 bases and J 0 bases, leaving 10 bases between the germline ends. CDR3 amino acids: CASTLGDSYEQYF. The DNA of the CDR3 is TGTGCCAGCACTCTCGGGGACTCCTACGAGCAGTACTTC.

V and J are TRBV2 and TRBJ1-1; 10 positions match TRBD1. Germline assignment: CDR1 SNHLY and CDR2 FYNNEI. This CDR3 is built from 15 residues. J was trimmed by 6 bases and V by 5 bases; bases with no gene match: 9. The CDR3 is CASSRQGASLAEAFF. In nucleotides, the CDR3 is TGTGCCAGCAGTCGACAGGGGGCTTCGCTGGCTGAAGCTTTCTTT.

This clone has only a few counts. As DNA, the CDR3 is TGCAGCGTTGAAATCGGGGGGGTTGGATCACCCCTCCACTTT. The encoded protein is CSVEIGGVGSPLHF. This rearrangement joins TRBV29-1 to TRBJ1-6; D possibly corresponds to TRBD1 (5 bases). The CDR3 runs 14 residues. V was cut by 2 bases and J by 10 bases, with 15 bases left in between. The V gene's germline CDR1 is SQVTM and CDR2 ANQGSEA.

V gene TRBV2 combines with J gene TRBJ2-5; a possible D gene is TRBD2 (7 bases). CDR1 is SNHLY, CDR2 FYNNEI, per germline. Trimming cost V 4 bases and J 8 bases, with 17 bases left between them. The CDR3 has 14 amino acids. The CDR3 protein is CASSVGGGQITQYF. The CDR3 bases are TGTGCCAGCAGTGTGGGCGGGGGACAAATAACCCAGTACTTC.

Only a few counts were recorded for this clone. The rearrangement links TRBV6-5 to TRBJ1-6, with 8 bases that match TRBD1. The CDR3 length is 13 residues. The ends lost 6 bases at V and 5 bases at J; junction bases unmatched: 0. Looked up from germline, CDR1 is MNHEY and CDR2 is SVGAGI. CDR3 nucleotides: TGTGCCAGCAGGGACAGGGATAATTCACCCCTCCACTTT. It encodes CASRDRDNSPLHF.

V usage is TRBV4-2 and J usage is TRBJ1-4; tentatively, D is TRBD1 (5 bases). The V gene's germline CDR1 is LGHNA and CDR2 YNFKEQ. The CDR3 is 13 residues long. V was trimmed by 0 bases and J by 14 bases, leaving 13 bases between them. The CDR3 nucleotides read TGTGCCAGCAGCCAAGATCCGGGGGATAGGCTGTTTTTT. It yields the protein CASSQDPGDRLFF.

This clone turned up a few times. The chain carries TRBV2 and TRBJ2-1; 8 bases agree with TRBD2. Germline values: CDR1 SNHLY, CDR2 FYNNEI. The CDR3 loop spans 13 amino acids. V lost 5 bases and J lost 8; bases outside the gene matches: 5. This CDR3 is CASSTRGGDEQFF. CDR3 in DNA: TGTGCCAGCAGTACCCGGGGGGGCGATGAGCAGTTCTTC.

The count of this clone is one. The rearrangement links TRBV7-9 to TRBJ2-7; D possibly corresponds to TRBD1 (5 bases). The V end lost 2 bases, the J end lost 0 bases, and 8 bases lay between the germline ends. The germline gives CDR1 SEHNR, CDR2 FQNEAQ (reference sequence). The length of the CDR3 is 14 residues. The CDR3 loop reads CASSLQGGSYEQYF. CDR3 sequence (DNA): TGTGCCAGCAGCTTACAGGGCGGCTCCTACGAGCAGTACTTC.

This clone has more than one count but fewer than ten. This chain links TRBV10-3 with TRBJ1-2; possibly TRBD1 for D (6 bases). Germline loops: CDR1 ENHRY, CDR2 SYGVKD. Trimming took off 2 bases at V and 2 bases at J, with 12 bases between the two ends. This CDR3 region has 15 residues. The CDR3 DNA follows: TGTGCCATCAGTGAGACGGGACACCTAAACTATGGCTACACCTTC. This translates into CAISETGHLNYGYTF.

This clone was seen more than once but under ten times. The rearrangement links TRBV15 to TRBJ1-5; 9 bases line up with TRBD1. V lost 4 bases, J lost 6 bases, and 7 bases stayed unmatched. This CDR3 has 15 residues. Germline V gene sequence: CDR1 LNHNV, CDR2 YYDKDF (reference sequence). CDR3 sequence: CATSTGQGLIQPQHF. For the CDR3, the DNA is TGTGCCACCAGCACGGGACAGGGTTTGATTCAGCCCCAGCATTTT.

In its sample, this clone was seen once. V and J are TRBV4-2 and TRBJ2-5, with D possibly being TRBD2 (6 bases). The CDR3 loop spans 13 amino acids. V lost 0 bases and J lost 5, with 7 bases in between. The germline V gene has CDR1 LGHNA and CDR2 YNFKEQ. In DNA, the CDR3 is TGTGCCAGCAGCCAAGAAGGAGGGGAGACCCAGTACTTC. Protein sequence: CASSQEGGETQYF.

This clone has more than one count but fewer than ten. V and J are TRBV30 and TRBJ2-3, with D unclear. Trimming took off 4 bases at V and 5 bases at J, with 13 bases between the two ends. The germline CDR1 and CDR2 sequences are GTSNPN and SVGIG (reference sequence). The CDR3 has 13 residues. The chain's CDR3 is CAWMFVAEDTQYF. The CDR3 nucleotides are TGTGCCTGGATGTTTGTTGCGGAAGATACGCAGTATTTT.

This clone was observed a few times. This sequence joins TRBV11-2 and TRBJ1-4; D uncertain. The CDR3 contains 13 residues. Trimming pared 0 bases from V and 7 bases from J, leaving 6 bases between. CDR1 SGHAT and CDR2 FQNNGV come from the germline V gene. The CDR3 reads CASSLDAAEKLFF. The CDR3 DNA reads TGTGCCAGCAGCTTAGATGCAGCTGAAAAACTGTTTTTT.

J is TRBJ2-7 and V is TRBV19; tentatively, D is TRBD1 or TRBD2 (5 bases each). This CDR3 is built from 14 residues. The germline CDR1 and CDR2 sequences are LNHDA and SQIVND (reference sequence). V gave up 4 bases and J gave up 2 bases, with 12 bases separating them. Here the CDR3 reads CASSKRDQTYEQYF. Written as DNA, the CDR3 is TGTGCCAGTAGTAAACGGGACCAAACCTACGAGCAGTACTTC.

The gene calls are TRBV9 and TRBJ2-1; TRBD1 might be the D (5 bases). This CDR3 spans 14 amino acids. Per the germline V gene, CDR1 is SGDLS and CDR2 is YYNGEE. V was clipped by 0 bases and J by 8 bases, with 12 bases between them. CDR3 sequence (DNA): TGTGCCAGCAGCGTAGTGGTAGGGGCCGATGAGCAGTTCTTC. This gives the protein CASSVVVGADEQFF.

The CDR3 loop is CATSRNKGTSGTQYF. CDR3 DNA sequence: TGTGCCACCAGCCGAAACAAGGGGACCAGTGGTACGCAGTATTTT. The chain carries TRBV15 and TRBJ2-3; possibly TRBD1 or TRBD2 for D (5 bases each). Trimming stripped 5 bases from V and 8 bases from J, with 20 bases between. Germline V lookup: CDR1 LNHNV, CDR2 YYDKDF (reference sequence). The CDR3 has 15 residues.

The rearrangement links TRBV30 to TRBJ2-7; a possible D gene is TRBD1 (5 bases). V gave up 0 bases and J gave up 0 bases, with 6 bases separating them. This CDR3 spans 13 amino acids. Per the germline V gene, CDR1 is GTSNPN and CDR2 is SVGIG (reference sequence). The CDR3 DNA follows: TGTGCCTGGAGTGTCAGGGACTCCTACGAGCAGTACTTC. Protein product: CAWSVRDSYEQYF.